This TCR beta chain stems from a study of beta chain features in type 1 diabetes. Since all of the isolated RNA was reverse transcribed, expressed TCRB transcripts were what got sequenced. Only in-frame clones appear in the TCRdb table, and some are missing; sequencing was by immunoSEQ multiplex PCR. Of 220,000 or so clones listed, 68% are singletons. In germline, CDR1 is SSHAT, CDR2 FNYEAQ (reference sequence). Trimming stripped 3 bases from V and 5 bases from J, with 11 bases between. The CDR3 runs to 14 residues. The study's findings and limits: Whatever favoring of shorter templates PCR might show would apply equally to patients and controls. Type 1 diabetes patients had VDJ junctions that carried fewer insertions and more deletions.

Comment on this clone: Antigen: not known.

A sort by CD45RO/CCR7/CD25/CD127/CD95/CD27 yielded CD4+ naive, central memory, regulatory and stem cell-like memory cells. Purities in excess of 95% were seen in all sorted populations. The sequencing input was naive CD4+ T cells from blood. The origin of this receptor is a young man in good health. The chain carries TRBV7-7 and TRBJ2-1; no reliable D call. DNA of the CDR3: TGTGCCAGCAGCTTCACTTACAGCGACAATGAGCAGTTCTTC. Translated: CASSFTYSDNEQFF.